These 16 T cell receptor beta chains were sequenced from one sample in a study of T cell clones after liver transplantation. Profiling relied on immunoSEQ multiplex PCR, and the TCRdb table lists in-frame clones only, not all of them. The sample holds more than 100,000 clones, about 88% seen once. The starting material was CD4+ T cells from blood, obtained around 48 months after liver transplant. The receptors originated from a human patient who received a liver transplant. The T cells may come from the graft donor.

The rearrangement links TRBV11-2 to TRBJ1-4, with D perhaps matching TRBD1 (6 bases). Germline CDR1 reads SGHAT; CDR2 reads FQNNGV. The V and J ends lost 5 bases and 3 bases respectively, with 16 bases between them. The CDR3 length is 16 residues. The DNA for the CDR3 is TGTGCCAGCAGCCTAGGCAAAGGGGGAGCTAATGAAAAACTGTTTTTT. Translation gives CASSLGKGGANEKLFF.

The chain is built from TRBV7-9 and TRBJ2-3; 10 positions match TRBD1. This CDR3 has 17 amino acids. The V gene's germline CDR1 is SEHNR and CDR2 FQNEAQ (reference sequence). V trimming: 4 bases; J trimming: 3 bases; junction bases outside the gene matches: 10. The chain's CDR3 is CASSSIGTGVFTDTQYF. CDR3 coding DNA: TGTGCCAGCAGCTCCATCGGGACAGGGGTATTTACAGATACGCAGTATTTT.

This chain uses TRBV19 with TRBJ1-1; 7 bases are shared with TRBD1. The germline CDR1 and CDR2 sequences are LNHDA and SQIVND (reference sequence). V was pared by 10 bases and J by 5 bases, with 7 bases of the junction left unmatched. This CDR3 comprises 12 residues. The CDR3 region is CATQGGLTEAFF. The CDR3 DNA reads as TGTGCCACCCAAGGGGGCCTGACTGAAGCTTTCTTT.

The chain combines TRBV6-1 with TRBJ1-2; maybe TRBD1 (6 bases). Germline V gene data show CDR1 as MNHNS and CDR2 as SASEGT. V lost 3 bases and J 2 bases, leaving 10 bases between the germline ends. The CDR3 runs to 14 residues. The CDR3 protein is CASSEGRGNYGYTF. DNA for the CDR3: TGTGCCAGCAGTGAGGGCAGGGGAAACTATGGCTACACCTTC.

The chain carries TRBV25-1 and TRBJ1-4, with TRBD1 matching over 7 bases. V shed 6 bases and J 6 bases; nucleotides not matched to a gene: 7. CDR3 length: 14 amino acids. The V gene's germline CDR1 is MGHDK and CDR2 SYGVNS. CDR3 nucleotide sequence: TGTGCCAGCAGGCCGGGACAGCGATATGAAAAACTGTTTTTT. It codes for CASRPGQRYEKLFF.

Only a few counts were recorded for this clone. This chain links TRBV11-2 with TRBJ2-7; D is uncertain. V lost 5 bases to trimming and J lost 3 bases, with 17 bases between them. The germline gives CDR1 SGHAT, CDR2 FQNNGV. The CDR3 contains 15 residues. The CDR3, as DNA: TGTGCCAGCAGCCCCAACTTTGGGGTAGGCTACGAGCAGTACTTC. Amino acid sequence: CASSPNFGVGYEQYF.

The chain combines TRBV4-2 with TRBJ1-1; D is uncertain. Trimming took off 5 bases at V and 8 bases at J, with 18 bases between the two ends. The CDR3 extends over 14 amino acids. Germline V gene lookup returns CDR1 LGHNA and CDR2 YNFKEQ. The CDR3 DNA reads TGTGCCAGCAGCAAGCACACCGGGCCCCTGGAAGCTTTCTTT. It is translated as CASSKHTGPLEAFF.

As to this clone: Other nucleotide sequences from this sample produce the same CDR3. The CDR3 here is CAWMFGGGYTF. The CDR3 DNA sequence: TGTGCCTGGATGTTCGGGGGGGGCTACACCTTC. This chain connects TRBV30 to TRBJ1-2; possible D gene TRBD1, 5 bases. The CDR3 has 11 residues. Trimming stripped 4 bases from V and 8 bases from J, with 11 bases between. CDR1 GTSNPN and CDR2 SVGIG come from the germline V gene (reference sequence).

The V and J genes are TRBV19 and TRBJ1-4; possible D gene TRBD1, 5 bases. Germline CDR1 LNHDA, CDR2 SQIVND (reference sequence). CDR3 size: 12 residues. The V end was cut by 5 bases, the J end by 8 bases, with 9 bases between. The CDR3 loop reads CASSGGEEKLFF. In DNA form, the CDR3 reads TGTGCCAGTAGTGGGGGAGAGGAAAAACTGTTTTTT.

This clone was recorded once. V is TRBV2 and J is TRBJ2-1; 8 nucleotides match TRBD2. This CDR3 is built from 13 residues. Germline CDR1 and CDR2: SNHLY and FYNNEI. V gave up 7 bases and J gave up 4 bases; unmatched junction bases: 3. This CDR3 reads CASTSGSYNEQFF. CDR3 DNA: TGTGCCAGCACTAGCGGGTCATACAATGAGCAGTTCTTC.

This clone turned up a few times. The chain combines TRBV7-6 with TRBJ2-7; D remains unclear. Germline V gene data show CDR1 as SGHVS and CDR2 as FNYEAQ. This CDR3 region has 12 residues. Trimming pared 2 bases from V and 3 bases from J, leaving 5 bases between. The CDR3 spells CASSLFDYEQYF. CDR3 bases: TGTGCCAGCAGCTTATTTGACTACGAGCAGTACTTC.

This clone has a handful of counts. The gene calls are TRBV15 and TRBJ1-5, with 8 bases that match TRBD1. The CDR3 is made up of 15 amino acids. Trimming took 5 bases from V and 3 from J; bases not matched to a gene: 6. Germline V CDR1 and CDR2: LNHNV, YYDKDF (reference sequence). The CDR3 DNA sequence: TGTGCCACCAGCCCGATGGACAGGGACAATCAGCCCCAGCATTTT. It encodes CATSPMDRDNQPQHF.

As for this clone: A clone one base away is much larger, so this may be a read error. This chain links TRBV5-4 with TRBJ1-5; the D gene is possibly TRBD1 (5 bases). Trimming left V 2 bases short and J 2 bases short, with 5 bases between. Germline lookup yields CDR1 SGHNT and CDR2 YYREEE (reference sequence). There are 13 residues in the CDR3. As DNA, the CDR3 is TGTGCCAGCAGCTTACAGGGCAATCAGCCCCAGCATTTT. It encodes CASSLQGNQPQHF.

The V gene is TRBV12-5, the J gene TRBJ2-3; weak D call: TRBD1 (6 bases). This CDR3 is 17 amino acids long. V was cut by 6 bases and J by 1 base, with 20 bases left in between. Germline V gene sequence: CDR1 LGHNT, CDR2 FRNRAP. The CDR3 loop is CASGSTLHGGRTDTQYF. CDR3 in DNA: TGTGCTAGTGGGTCCACCCTCCATGGGGGCCGCACAGATACGCAGTATTTT.

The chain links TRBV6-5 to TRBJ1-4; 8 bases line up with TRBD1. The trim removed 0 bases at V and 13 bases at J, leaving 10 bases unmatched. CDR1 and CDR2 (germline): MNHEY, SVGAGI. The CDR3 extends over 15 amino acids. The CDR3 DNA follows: TGTGCCAGCAGTTACTCGCGGCAGTTCACAGGGGGACTGTTTTTT. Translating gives CASSYSRQFTGGLFF.

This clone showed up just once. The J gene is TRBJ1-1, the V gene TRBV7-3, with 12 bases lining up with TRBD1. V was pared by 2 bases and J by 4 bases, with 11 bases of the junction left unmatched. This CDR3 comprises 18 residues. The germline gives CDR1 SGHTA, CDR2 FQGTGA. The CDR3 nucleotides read TGTGCCAGCAGCTTAGCTTCGGGGACAGGGGGCGGAGGCACTGAAGCTTTCTTT. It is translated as CASSLASGTGGGGTEAFF.